This T cell receptor beta chain was profiled in a study of vaccination and CD4 T cells after COVID-19. On the study more broadly: The cells in question were stimulated using overlapping spike peptides derived from SARS-CoV-2, HCoV-NL63, HCoV-OC43 and HCoV-229E.

The study's findings and limits: Median SARS-CoV-2-reactive clonotype numbers rose nonsignificantly, 21 to 38.

The CDR3 runs 14 residues. Trimming stripped 4 bases from V and 5 bases from J, with 15 bases between. Germline V gene lookup returns CDR1 SGHRS and CDR2 YFSETQ. This clonotype was observed a handful of times. Its antigen is as yet unknown. An Oncomine TCR Beta short-read assay was used to sequence the DNA from cultured CD4+ T cells. Cultured CD4+ T cells were the source of extracted genomic DNA. Each CDR3 protein gets one entry after TCRdb re-called the PCR reads with MiXCR. The sample carries 8,500 to 13,000 distinct CDR3 sequences, under 35% recorded once. As for treatment: roughly 11-day PBMC culture with coronavirus spike peptide pools or control peptides (ViraFEST assay). CD4+ T cells of the unexposed donor were collected before the COVID-19 pandemic (2011-2018). TCR sequencing followed the expansion of antigen-specific T cells with peptide pools in ViraFEST.

The sequence was collected from a human donor in good health. This rearrangement joins TRBV5-1 to TRBJ2-5, with D maybe TRBD2 (6 bases). The sequenced material came from CD4+ T cells from blood, cultured in vitro. CDR3 bases: TGCGCCAGCAGCCCTCGACTAGGCGGGGAGACCCAGTACTTC. This codes for CASSPRLGGETQYF.